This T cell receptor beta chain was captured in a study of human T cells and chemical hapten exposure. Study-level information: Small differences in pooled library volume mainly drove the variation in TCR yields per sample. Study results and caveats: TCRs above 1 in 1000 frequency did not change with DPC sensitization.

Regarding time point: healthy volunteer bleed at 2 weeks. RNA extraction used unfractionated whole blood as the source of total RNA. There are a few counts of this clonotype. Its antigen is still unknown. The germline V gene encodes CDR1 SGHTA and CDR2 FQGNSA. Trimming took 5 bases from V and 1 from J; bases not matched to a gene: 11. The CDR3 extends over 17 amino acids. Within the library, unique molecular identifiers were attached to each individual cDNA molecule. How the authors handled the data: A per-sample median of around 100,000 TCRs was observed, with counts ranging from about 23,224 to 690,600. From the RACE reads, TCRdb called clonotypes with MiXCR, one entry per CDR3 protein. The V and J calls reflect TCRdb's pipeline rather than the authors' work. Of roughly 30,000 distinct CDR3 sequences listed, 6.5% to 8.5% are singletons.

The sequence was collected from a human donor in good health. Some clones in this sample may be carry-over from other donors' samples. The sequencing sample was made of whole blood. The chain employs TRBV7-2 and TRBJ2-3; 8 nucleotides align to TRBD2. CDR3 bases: TGTGCCAGCAGCCTTTTCGCGGCGGGGGGAGGCACAGATACGCAGTATTTT. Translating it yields CASSLFAAGGGTDTQYF.